This T cell receptor (beta chain) was sequenced during a study of blood T cell repertoires in COVID-19. Overall study context: The United States, Italy and Spain were the sources of the acute and convalescent COVID-19 samples. Sources were T cells, B-cell-depleted T cells, or PBMCs; the material itself was cDNA or gDNA.

Cohort allocation depended upon clinical history that participants reported. Within 2 weeks before study entry, exposed participants met a COVID-19 case. The data were produced by immunoSEQ multiplex PCR, yet TCRdb's version contains in-frame clones alone and is incomplete. In the table there are fewer than 250,000 clones, roughly 85% of which are singletons. This receptor was identified in a woman aged 40 to 49 who had been exposed to COVID-19. Sequenced sample: PBMCs or T cells enriched from blood (not recorded which).

CDR3 DNA sequence: TGCAGCGTTGCACAGGGGATCAATCAGCCCCAGCATTTT. Residues: CSVAQGINQPQHF. This chain uses TRBV29-1 with TRBJ1-5, with TRBD1 matching 7 bases. From germline, CDR1 is SQVTM and CDR2 ANQGSEA. The CDR3 spans 13 residues. Trimming cost V 4 bases and J 3 bases; bases outside gene matches: 3.